The 10 T cell receptor beta chains reported below all come from one sample, sequenced in a study of blood T cell repertoires in COVID-19. Only in-frame clones appear in the TCRdb table, and some are missing; sequencing was by immunoSEQ multiplex PCR. The sample yields 270,000 or so clones, about 91% seen once. Specimen: PBMCs or T cells enriched from blood (not recorded which). These receptors were obtained from a man aged 35-49 years who had been exposed to COVID-19.

The V and J genes are TRBV6-1 and TRBJ1-6; 8 nucleotides align to TRBD1. Germline assignment: CDR1 MNHNS and CDR2 SASEGT. After removal of 3 bases from V and 6 bases from J, the junction contained 7 bases not matched to a gene. CDR3 length equals 16 residues. CDR3 bases: TGTGCCAGCAGTGAGCAATTAACAGGGGGTAATTCACCCCTCCACTTT. Translation gives CASSEQLTGGNSPLHF.

The chain carries TRBV2 and TRBJ2-7, with D unclear. The CDR3 sequence is 14 residues long. Germline CDR1 is SNHLY and CDR2 is FYNNEI. Trimming took 2 bases from V and 2 from J, leaving 10 bases between them. The CDR3 DNA reads TGTGCCAGCAGTGAATATACAGCCACCTACGAGCAGTACTTC. This sequence encodes CASSEYTATYEQYF.

The V gene is TRBV28, the J gene TRBJ2-7; TRBD1 matches at 11 bases. This CDR3 comprises 15 residues. V shed 5 bases, J shed 3 bases, and the junction held 6 bases outside the gene matches. Germline V lookup: CDR1 MDHEN, CDR2 SYDVKM. The CDR3 here is CASSPGQGVIYEQYF. The CDR3 DNA is TGTGCCAGCAGTCCGGGACAGGGGGTTATCTACGAGCAGTACTTC.

The DNA for the CDR3 is TGTGCCAGCTCACCCCCGACGGGGGGCTCCTACGAGCAGTACTTC. It is translated as CASSPPTGGSYEQYF. The gene calls are TRBV18 and TRBJ2-7, with 7 bases identical to TRBD2. This CDR3 has 15 residues. With V trimmed by 3 bases and J by 0 bases, 5 bases remained unmatched. The germline gives CDR1 KGHSH, CDR2 LQKENI.

The chain has TRBV28 and TRBJ2-2; D unclear. This CDR3 is 13 amino acids long. Germline lookup yields CDR1 MDHEN and CDR2 SYDVKM. The ends were cut back, 5 bases at V and 1 base at J, with 5 bases in the middle. CDR3 loop: CASSIQNTGELFF. CDR3 in DNA: TGTGCCAGCAGTATACAGAACACCGGGGAGCTGTTTTTT.

This clone has more than one count but fewer than ten. The V call is TRBV18, the J call TRBJ1-1, with TRBD1 matching over 8 bases. Germline V gene sequence: CDR1 KGHSH, CDR2 LQKENI. The CDR3 has 13 amino acids. Trimming cost V 5 bases and J 4 bases; bases outside gene matches: 3. As DNA, the CDR3 is TGTGCCAGCTCAGTACAGGGGGGCACTGAAGCTTTCTTT. Translation: CASSVQGGTEAFF.

The genes are TRBV5-6 and TRBJ2-7; 10 nucleotides agree with TRBD1. Trimming at V came to 0 bases and at J to 7 bases, leaving 7 bases not matched to a gene. Germline V lookup: CDR1 SGHDT, CDR2 YYEEEE. The CDR3 is made up of 15 amino acids. The CDR3 here is CASSLVGTGVSEQYF. The CDR3 DNA sequence: TGTGCCAGCAGCTTGGTCGGGACAGGGGTAAGTGAGCAGTACTTC.

This chain links TRBV24-1 with TRBJ2-7; 7 nucleotides line up with TRBD1. In germline, CDR1 is KGHDR, CDR2 SFDVKD. The length of the CDR3 is 13 residues. V was clipped by 9 bases and J by 4 bases; unmatched bases: 8. CDR3 in amino acids: CATGDSGSYEQYF. The DNA for the CDR3 is TGTGCCACCGGGGACAGCGGTTCTTACGAGCAGTACTTC.

Only a few counts were recorded for this clone. The V call is TRBV10-3, the J call TRBJ1-5; D is ambiguous. This CDR3 is built from 15 residues. Trimming left V 9 bases short and J 0 bases short, with 15 bases between. The germline gives CDR1 ENHRY, CDR2 SYGVKD. The CDR3 loop is CAIQTAGNSNQPQHF. Here the CDR3 DNA reads TGTGCCATTCAAACGGCGGGGAATAGCAATCAGCCCCAGCATTTT.

The chain combines TRBV12-3 or TRBV12-4 with TRBJ1-2; TRBD1 might be the D (5 bases). CDR3 size: 13 residues. V lost 7 bases, J lost 2 bases, and 11 bases lay in between. The CDR3 loop reads CASNGPGNYGYTF. The CDR3 coding sequence is TGTGCCAGCAATGGTCCAGGGAACTATGGCTACACCTTC.